These 10 T cell receptor beta chains share one sample of origin, sequenced in a study of blood T cell repertoires in COVID-19. The data were produced by immunoSEQ multiplex PCR, yet TCRdb's version contains in-frame clones alone and is incomplete. The sample yields some 96,000 clones, less than 90% seen once. Specimen: peripheral blood. These receptors were obtained from a young man in a cohort sampled during active COVID-19.

The chain combines TRBV7-8 with TRBJ1-5; D call uncertain. The CDR3 is 13 residues long. Per the germline V gene, CDR1 is SGHVS and CDR2 is FQNEAQ. Trimming stripped 3 bases from V and 7 bases from J, with 10 bases between. The CDR3 sequence is CASSFNSLQPQHF. The CDR3 DNA is TGTGCCAGCAGCTTCAACTCTTTGCAGCCCCAGCATTTT. The full variable domain, with the rest looked up from reference TRBV7-8 and TRBJ1-5, is GAGVSQSPRYKVAKRGQDVALRCDPISGHVSLFWYQQALGQGPEFLTYFQNEAQLDKSGLPSDRFFAERPEGSVSTLKIQRTQQEDSAVYLCASSFNSLQPQHFGDGTRLSIL.

The chain has TRBV28 and TRBJ1-6, with 7 bases identical to TRBD1. Germline-derived CDR1 and CDR2 are MDHEN and SYDVKM. V was clipped by 6 bases and J by 7 bases; unmatched bases: 6. This CDR3 region has 14 residues. The chain's CDR3 is CASSLGQKNSPLHF. The CDR3 DNA sequence: TGTGCCAGCAGCCTGGGACAGAAGAATTCACCCCTCCACTTT.

V gene TRBV7-2 combines with J gene TRBJ2-5; 7 nucleotides line up with TRBD2. Trimming cost V 0 bases and J 4 bases; bases outside gene matches: 8. The CDR3 covers 16 residues. From germline, CDR1 is SGHTA and CDR2 FQGNSA. Here the CDR3 reads CASSLAGGNPTETQYF. The CDR3 DNA sequence: TGTGCCAGCAGCTTAGCGGGGGGGAATCCCACAGAGACCCAGTACTTC.

This chain links TRBV5-1 with TRBJ2-1, with no clear D. Trimming removed 1 base at V and 0 bases at J, with 8 bases between. Germline V lookup: CDR1 SGHRS, CDR2 YFSETQ. The CDR3 consists of 15 residues. This CDR3 is CASSLSPLSYNEQFF. CDR3 nucleotide sequence: TGCGCCAGCAGCTTGTCTCCCCTCTCCTACAATGAGCAGTTCTTC.

J is TRBJ2-1 and V is TRBV24-1; no firm D call. CDR1 and CDR2 from the germline V gene are KGHDR and SFDVKD. The CDR3 has 15 residues. The ends were cut back, 6 bases at V and 0 bases at J, with 11 bases in the middle. CDR3 DNA: TGTGCCACCAGTCGTCGAGGCGGCTCCTACAATGAGCAGTTCTTC. This gives the protein CATSRRGGSYNEQFF.

This chain uses TRBV29-1 with TRBJ2-5; TRBD1 matches 7 bases. Germline loops: CDR1 SQVTM, CDR2 ANQGSEA. V dropped 0 bases and J dropped 1; count of bases not matched to a gene: 8. There are 16 residues in the CDR3. The chain's CDR3 is CSVEDRGRGIQETQYF. In nucleotides, the CDR3 is TGCAGCGTTGAAGATCGAGGCAGGGGGATCCAAGAGACCCAGTACTTC. Drawing the rest from reference TRBV29-1 and TRBJ2-5, the complete variable domain is SAVISQKPSRDICQRGTSLTIQCQVDSQVTMMFWYRQQPGQSLTLIATANQGSEATYESGFVIDKFPISRPNLTFSTLTVSNMSPEDSSIYLCSVEDRGRGIQETQYFGPGTRLLVL.

The chain employs TRBV2 and TRBJ1-1; D call uncertain. This CDR3 is 12 amino acids long. V was shortened by 8 bases and J by 6 bases, with 13 bases between the two germline ends. CDR1 is SNHLY and CDR2 is FYNNEI in the germline V gene. CDR3 in DNA: TGTGCCAGCCGGAGTAAGTCGTCTGAAGCTTTCTTT. Translating gives CASRSKSSEAFF.

The J gene is TRBJ1-3, the V gene TRBV10-3; D possibly corresponds to TRBD1 (6 bases). The ends were cut back, 2 bases at V and 0 bases at J, with 20 bases in the middle. Looked up from germline, CDR1 is ENHRY and CDR2 is SYGVKD. The CDR3 is 19 residues long. In DNA, the CDR3 is TGTGCCATCAGTGAGCCGACGGCTGCGACAGGTCCCTCTGGAAACACCATATATTTT. The encoded protein is CAISEPTAATGPSGNTIYF.

The gene calls are TRBV5-1 and TRBJ2-1, with D possibly being TRBD1 (5 bases). The CDR3 has 16 residues. V lost 4 bases and J 2 bases, leaving 16 bases between the germline ends. The germline gives CDR1 SGHRS, CDR2 YFSETQ. The CDR3: CASSQPPIGAYNEQFF. Written as DNA, the CDR3 is TGCGCCAGCAGCCAACCTCCGATAGGGGCCTACAATGAGCAGTTCTTC.

The chain employs TRBV5-4 and TRBJ2-7, with D perhaps TRBD2 (5 bases). V lost 4 bases to trimming and J lost 6 bases, with 11 bases between them. Germline V gives CDR1 SGHNT, CDR2 YYREEE (reference sequence). The CDR3 loop spans 12 amino acids. The CDR3 loop reads CASSVGVGEQYF. CDR3 bases: TGTGCCAGCAGCGTGGGAGTCGGCGAGCAGTACTTC.